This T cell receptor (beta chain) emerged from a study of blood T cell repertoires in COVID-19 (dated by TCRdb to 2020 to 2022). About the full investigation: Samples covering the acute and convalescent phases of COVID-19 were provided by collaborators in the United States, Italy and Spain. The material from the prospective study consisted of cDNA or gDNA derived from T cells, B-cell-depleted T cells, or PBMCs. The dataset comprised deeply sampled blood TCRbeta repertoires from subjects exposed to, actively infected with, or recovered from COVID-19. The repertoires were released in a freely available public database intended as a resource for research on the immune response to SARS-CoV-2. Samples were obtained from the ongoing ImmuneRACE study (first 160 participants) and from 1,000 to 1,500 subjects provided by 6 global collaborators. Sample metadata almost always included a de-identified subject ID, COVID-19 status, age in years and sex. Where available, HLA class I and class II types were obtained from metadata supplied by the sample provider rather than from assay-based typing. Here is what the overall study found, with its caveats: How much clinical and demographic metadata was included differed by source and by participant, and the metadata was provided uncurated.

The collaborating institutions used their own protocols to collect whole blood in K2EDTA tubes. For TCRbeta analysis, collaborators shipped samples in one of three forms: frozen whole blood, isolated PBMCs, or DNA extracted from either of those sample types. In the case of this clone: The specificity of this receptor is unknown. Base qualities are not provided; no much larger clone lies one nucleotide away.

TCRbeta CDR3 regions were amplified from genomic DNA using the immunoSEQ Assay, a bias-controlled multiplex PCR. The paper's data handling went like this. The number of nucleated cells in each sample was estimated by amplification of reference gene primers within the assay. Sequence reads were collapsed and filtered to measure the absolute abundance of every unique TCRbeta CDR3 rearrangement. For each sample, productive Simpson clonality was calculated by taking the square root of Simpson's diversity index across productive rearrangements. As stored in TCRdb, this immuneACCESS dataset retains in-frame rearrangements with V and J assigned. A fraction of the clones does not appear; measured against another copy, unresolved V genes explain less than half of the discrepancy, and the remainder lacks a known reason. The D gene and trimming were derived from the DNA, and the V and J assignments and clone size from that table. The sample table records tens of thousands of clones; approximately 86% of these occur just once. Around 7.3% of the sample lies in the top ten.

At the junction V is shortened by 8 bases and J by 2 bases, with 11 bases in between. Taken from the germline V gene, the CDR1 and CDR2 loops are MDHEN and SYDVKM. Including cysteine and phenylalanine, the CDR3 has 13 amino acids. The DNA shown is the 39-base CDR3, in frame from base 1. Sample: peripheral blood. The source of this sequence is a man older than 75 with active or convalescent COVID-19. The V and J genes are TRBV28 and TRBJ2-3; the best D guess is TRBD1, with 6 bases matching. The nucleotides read TGTGCCAGCGACAGGATCAACACAGATACGCAGTATTTT. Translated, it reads CASDRINTDTQYF.